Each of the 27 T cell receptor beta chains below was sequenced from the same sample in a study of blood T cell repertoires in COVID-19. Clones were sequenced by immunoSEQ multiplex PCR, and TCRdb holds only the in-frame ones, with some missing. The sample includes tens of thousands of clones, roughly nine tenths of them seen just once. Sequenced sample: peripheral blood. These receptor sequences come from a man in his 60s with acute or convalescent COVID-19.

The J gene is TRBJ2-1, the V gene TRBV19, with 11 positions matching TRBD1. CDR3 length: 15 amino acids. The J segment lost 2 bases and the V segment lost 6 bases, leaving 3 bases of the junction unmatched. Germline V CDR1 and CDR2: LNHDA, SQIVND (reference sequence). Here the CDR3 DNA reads TGTGCCAGTAGGAGGACAGGGGGCGCCTACAATGAGCAGTTCTTC. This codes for CASRRTGGAYNEQFF.

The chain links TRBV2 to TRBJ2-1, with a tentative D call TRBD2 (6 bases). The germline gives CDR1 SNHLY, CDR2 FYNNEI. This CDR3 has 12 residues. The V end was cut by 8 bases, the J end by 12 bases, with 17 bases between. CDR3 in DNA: TGTGCCAGCTACCTTGGGGGGATCGGGCAGTTCTTC. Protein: CASYLGGIGQFF.

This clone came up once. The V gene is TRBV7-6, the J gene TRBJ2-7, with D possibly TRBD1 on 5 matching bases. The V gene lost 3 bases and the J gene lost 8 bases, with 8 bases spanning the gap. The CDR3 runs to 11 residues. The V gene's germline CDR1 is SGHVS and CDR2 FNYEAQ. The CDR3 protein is CASSLAGQQYF. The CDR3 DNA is TGTGCCAGCAGCTTGGCAGGGCAGCAGTACTTC.

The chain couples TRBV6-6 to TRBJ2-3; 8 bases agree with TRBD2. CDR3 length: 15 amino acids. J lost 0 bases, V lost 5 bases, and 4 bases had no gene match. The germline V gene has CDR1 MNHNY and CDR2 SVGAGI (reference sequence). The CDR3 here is CASSPGTRSTDTQYF. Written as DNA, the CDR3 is TGTGCCAGCAGTCCCGGGACTAGGAGCACAGATACGCAGTATTTT.

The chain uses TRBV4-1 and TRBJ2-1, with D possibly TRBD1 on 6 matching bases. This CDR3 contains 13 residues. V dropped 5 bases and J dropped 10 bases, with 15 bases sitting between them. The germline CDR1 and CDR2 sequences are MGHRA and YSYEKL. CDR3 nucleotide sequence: TGCGCCAGCAGCTCCTTCTCGAGGGGGGAGCAGTTCTTC. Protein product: CASSSFSRGEQFF.

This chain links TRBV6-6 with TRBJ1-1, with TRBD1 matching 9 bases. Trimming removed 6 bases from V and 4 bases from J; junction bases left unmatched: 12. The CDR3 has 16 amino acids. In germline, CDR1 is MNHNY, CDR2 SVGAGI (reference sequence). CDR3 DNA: TGTGCCAGCAGCGCTCCTCGGGACAGGGCCCTCACTGAAGCTTTCTTT. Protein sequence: CASSAPRDRALTEAFF.

The CDR3 DNA reads as TGTGCCTGGAGTGTACAGGAAGTCTATGGCTACACCTTC. This sequence encodes CAWSVQEVYGYTF. V is TRBV30 and J is TRBJ1-2; D possibly corresponds to TRBD1 (5 bases). This CDR3 is 13 amino acids long. Germline V gene lookup returns CDR1 GTSNPN and CDR2 SVGIG (reference sequence). V was pared by 0 bases and J by 4 bases, with 9 bases between.

The CDR3 region is CASSHSTSGVLDEQFF. CDR3 DNA sequence: TGCGCCAGCAGCCATTCAACTAGCGGGGTATTGGATGAGCAGTTCTTC. The chain is built from TRBV4-1 and TRBJ2-1; 10 nucleotides line up with TRBD2. The CDR3 spans 16 residues. Germline V gives CDR1 MGHRA, CDR2 YSYEKL. Trimming at V came to 3 bases and at J to 8 bases, leaving 10 bases not matched to a gene.

DNA for the CDR3: TGCGCCAGCAGCCCCCATGTACAGGGGGCGCAGACTGAAGCTTTCTTT. Translation: CASSPHVQGAQTEAFF. The rearrangement links TRBV5-1 to TRBJ1-1; TRBD1 matches 9 bases. The V gene's germline CDR1 is SGHRS and CDR2 YFSETQ. V shed 4 bases, J shed 5 bases, and the junction held 12 bases outside the gene matches. CDR3 length: 16 residues.

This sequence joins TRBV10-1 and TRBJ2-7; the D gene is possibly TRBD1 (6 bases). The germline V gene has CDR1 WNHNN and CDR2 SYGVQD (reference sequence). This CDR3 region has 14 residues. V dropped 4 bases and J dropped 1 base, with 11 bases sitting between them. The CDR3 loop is CASSGLQGSYEQYF. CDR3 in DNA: TGCGCCAGCAGTGGTTTACAGGGATCCTACGAGCAGTACTTC.

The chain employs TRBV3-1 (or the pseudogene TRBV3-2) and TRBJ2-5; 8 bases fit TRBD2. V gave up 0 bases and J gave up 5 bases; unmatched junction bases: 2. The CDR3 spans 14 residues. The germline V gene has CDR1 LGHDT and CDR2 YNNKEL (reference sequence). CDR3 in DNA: TGTGCCAGCAGCCAAGACCCGGGGGGGGAGACCCAGTACTTC. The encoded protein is CASSQDPGGETQYF.

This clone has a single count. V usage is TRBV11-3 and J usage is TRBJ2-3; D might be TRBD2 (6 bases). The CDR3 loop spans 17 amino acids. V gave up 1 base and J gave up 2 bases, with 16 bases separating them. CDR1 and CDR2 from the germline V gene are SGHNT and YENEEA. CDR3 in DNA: TGTGCCAGCAGCTTAGGTGGGCGGGGCGGCTACACAGATACGCAGTATTTT. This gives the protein CASSLGGRGGYTDTQYF.

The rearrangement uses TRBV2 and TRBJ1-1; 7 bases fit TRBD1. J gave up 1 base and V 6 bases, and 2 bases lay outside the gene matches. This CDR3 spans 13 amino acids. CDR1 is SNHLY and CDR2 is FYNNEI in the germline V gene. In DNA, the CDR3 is TGTGCCAGCAGGAGGGACAGGAACACTGAAGCTTTCTTT. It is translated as CASRRDRNTEAFF.

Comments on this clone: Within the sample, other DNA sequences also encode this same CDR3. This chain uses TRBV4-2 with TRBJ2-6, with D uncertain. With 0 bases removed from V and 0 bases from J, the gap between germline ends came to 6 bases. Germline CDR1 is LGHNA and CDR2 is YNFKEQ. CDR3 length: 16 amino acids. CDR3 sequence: CASSQDLSSGANVLTF. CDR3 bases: TGTGCCAGCAGCCAAGACTTGTCCTCTGGGGCCAACGTCCTGACTTTC.

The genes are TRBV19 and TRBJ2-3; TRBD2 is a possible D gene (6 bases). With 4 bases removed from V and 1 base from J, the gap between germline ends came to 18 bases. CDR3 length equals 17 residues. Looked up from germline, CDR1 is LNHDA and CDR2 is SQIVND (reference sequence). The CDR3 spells CASSTRTAGLGTDTQYF. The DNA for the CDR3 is TGTGCCAGTAGTACGCGGACGGCGGGGCTCGGCACAGATACGCAGTATTTT.

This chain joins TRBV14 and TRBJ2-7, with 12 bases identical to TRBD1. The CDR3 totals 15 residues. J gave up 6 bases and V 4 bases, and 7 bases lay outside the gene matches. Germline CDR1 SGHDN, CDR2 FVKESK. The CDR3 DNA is TGTGCCAGCAGCCTGATCGGGACAGGGGGCAGCGAGCAGTACTTC. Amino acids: CASSLIGTGGSEQYF.

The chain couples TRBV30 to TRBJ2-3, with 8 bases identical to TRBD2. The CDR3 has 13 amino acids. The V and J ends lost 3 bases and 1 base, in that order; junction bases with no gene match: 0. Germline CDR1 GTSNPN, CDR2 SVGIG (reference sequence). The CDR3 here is CAWRAGGTDTQYF. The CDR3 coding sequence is TGTGCCTGGAGAGCGGGGGGCACAGATACGCAGTATTTT.

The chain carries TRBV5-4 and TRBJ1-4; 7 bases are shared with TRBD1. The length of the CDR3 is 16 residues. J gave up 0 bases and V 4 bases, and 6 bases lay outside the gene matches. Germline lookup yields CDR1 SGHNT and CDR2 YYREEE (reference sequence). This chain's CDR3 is CASSPGTGATNEKLFF. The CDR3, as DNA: TGTGCCAGCAGCCCGGGAACAGGGGCAACTAATGAAAAACTGTTTTTT.

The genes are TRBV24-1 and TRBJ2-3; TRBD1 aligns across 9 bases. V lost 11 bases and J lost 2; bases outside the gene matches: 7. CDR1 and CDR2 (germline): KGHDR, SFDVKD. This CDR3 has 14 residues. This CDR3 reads CAIKGQGITDTQYF. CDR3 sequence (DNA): TGTGCCATCAAGGGACAGGGCATCACAGATACGCAGTATTTT.

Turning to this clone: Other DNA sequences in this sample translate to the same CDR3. As DNA, the CDR3 is TGTGCCAGCAGTGCGGTGTATAGCAATCAGCCCCAGCATTTT. It codes for CASSAVYSNQPQHF. This chain connects TRBV2 to TRBJ1-5; no definite D call. Germline CDR1 reads SNHLY; CDR2 reads FYNNEI. The CDR3 runs to 14 residues. V was pared by 4 bases and J by 0 bases, with 7 bases between.

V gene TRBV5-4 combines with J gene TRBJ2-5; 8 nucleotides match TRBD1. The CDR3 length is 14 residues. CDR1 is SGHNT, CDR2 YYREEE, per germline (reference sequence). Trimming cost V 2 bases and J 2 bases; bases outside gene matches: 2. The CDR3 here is CASSFGQGQETQYF. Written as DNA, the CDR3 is TGTGCCAGCAGCTTCGGACAGGGACAAGAGACCCAGTACTTC.

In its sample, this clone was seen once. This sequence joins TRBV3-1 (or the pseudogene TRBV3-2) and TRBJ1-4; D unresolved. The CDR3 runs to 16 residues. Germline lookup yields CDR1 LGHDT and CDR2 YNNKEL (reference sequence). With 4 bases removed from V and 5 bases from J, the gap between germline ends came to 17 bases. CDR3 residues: CASSRNSDGENEKLFF. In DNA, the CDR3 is TGTGCCAGCAGCCGCAATTCCGACGGGGAGAATGAAAAACTGTTTTTT.

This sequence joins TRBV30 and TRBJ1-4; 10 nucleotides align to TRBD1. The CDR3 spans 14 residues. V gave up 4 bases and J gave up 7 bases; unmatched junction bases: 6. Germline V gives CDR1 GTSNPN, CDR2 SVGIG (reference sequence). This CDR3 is CAWNTGQGSEKLFF. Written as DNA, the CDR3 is TGTGCCTGGAACACGGGACAGGGGAGTGAAAAACTGTTTTTT.

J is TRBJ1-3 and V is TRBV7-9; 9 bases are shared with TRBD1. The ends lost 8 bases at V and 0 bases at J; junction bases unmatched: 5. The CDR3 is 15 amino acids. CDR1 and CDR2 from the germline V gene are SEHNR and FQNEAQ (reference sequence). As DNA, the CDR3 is TGTGCCAGCGCCGGGACAGGGAGCTCTGGAAACACCATATATTTT. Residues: CASAGTGSSGNTIYF.

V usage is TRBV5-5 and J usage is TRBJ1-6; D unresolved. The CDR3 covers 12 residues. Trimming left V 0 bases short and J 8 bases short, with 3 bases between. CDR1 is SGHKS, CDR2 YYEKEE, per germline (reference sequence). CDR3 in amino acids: CASSLEHSPLHF. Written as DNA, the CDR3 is TGTGCCAGCAGCTTGGAGCATTCACCCCTCCACTTT. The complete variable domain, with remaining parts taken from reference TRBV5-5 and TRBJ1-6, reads DAGVTQSPTHLIKTRGQQVTLRCSPISGHKSVSWYQQVLGQGPQFIFQYYEKEERGRGNFPDRFSARQFPNYSSELNVNALLLGDSALYLCASSLEHSPLHFGNGTRLTVT.

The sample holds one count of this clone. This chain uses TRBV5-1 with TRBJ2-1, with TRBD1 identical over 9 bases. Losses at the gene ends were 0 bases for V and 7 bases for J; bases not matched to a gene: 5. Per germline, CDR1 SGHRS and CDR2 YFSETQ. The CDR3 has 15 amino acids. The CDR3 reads CASSLAGTGRNEQFF. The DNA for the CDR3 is TGCGCCAGCAGCTTGGCCGGGACAGGGAGAAATGAGCAGTTCTTC.

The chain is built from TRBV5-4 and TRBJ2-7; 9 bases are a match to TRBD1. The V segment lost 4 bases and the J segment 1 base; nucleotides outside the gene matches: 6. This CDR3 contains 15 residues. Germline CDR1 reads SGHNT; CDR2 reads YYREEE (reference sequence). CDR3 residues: CASSVAGTGSYEQYF. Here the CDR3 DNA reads TGTGCCAGCAGCGTGGCCGGGACAGGGTCCTACGAGCAGTACTTC.